This T cell receptor (beta chain) was identified during a study of blood T cell repertoires in COVID-19. Across the study: Spain, Italy and the United States supplied samples that represented acute and convalescent COVID-19. PBMCs, B-cell-depleted T cells, or T cells were the source of the cDNA or gDNA that made up the material.

Per the germline V gene, CDR1 is MNHNS and CDR2 is SASEGT. The CDR3 is 17 residues long. V was trimmed by 7 bases and J by 4 bases, leaving 24 bases between them. Original analysis: Cell counts per sample came from amplifying reference gene primers. Assay: immunoSEQ multiplex PCR; the TCRdb copy retains only in-frame clones and omits some. That table gives V, J and clone size, and the DNA gave D and trimming. This table holds more than 200,000 clones, approximately 80% found once. This receptor was identified in a man aged 55 to 70 with acute or convalescent COVID-19. The V gene is TRBV6-1, the J gene TRBJ2-3; possible D gene TRBD2, 5 bases. Sequencing was carried out using peripheral blood. This CDR3 reads CASIDGRVQLGSDTQYF. CDR3 DNA sequence: TGTGCCAGCATTGACGGAAGGGTTCAACTAGGGTCAGATACGCAGTATTTT.